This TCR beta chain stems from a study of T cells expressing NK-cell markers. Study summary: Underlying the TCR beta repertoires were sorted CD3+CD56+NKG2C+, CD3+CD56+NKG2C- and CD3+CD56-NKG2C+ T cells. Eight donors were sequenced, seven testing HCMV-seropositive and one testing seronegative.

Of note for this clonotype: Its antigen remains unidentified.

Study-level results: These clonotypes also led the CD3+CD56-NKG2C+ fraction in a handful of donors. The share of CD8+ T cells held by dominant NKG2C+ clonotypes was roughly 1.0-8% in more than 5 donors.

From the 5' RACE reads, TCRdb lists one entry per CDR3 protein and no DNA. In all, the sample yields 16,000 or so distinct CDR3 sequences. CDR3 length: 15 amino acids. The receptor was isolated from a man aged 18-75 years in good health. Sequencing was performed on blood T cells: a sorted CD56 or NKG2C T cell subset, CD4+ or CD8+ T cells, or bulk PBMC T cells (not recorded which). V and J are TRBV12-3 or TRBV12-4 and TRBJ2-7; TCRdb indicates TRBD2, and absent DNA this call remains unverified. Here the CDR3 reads CASSFTSGRAYEQYF.